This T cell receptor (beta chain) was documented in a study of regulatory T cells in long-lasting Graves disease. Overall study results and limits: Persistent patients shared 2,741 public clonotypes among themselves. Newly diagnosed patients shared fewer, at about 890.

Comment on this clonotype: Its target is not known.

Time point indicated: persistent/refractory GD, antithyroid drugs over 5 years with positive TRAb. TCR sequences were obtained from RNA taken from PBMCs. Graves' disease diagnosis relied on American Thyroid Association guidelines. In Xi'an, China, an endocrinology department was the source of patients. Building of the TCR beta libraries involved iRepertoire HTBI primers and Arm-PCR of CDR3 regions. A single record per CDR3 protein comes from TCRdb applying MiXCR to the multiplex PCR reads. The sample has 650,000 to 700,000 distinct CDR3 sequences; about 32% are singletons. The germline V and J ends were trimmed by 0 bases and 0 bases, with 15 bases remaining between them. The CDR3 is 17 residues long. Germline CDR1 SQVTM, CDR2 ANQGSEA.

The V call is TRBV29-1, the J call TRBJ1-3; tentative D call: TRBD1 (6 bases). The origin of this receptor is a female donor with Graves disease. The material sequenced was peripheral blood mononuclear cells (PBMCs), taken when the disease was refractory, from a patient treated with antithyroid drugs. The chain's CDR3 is CSVEDTPGEYSGNTIYF. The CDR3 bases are TGCAGCGTTGAAGATACGCCAGGGGAGTACTCTGGAAACACCATATATTTT.